Here is one T cell receptor beta chain with its context. This entry comes from a study of blood T cell repertoires in COVID-19. Turning to the study itself: Acute and convalescent COVID-19 specimens originated in the United States, Italy and Spain. Sources were T cells, B-cell-depleted T cells, or PBMCs; the material itself was cDNA or gDNA.

Assay: immunoSEQ multiplex PCR; the TCRdb copy retains only in-frame clones and omits some. The sample has about 240,000 clones, roughly 86% seen once. This CDR3 has 17 residues. CDR1 and CDR2 (germline): SGHTA, FQGNSA. The V gene lost 4 bases and the J gene lost 5 bases, with 20 bases spanning the gap. The origin of this receptor is a woman in her 70s with active or convalescent COVID-19. The specimen sequenced was peripheral blood. J is TRBJ2-2 and V is TRBV7-2; TRBD1 is a possible D gene (6 bases). The CDR3 bases are TGTGCCAGCAGCTCCCTGGGCCGCAGGGGCGAAACCGGGGAGCTGTTTTTT. Its protein product is CASSSLGRRGETGELFF.